Below are 25 T cell receptor beta chains sequenced from a single sample in a study of cytomegalovirus exposure and HLA in healthy donors. Vbeta (60) and Jbeta (13) primers were used in the PCR. Sequencing used immunoSEQ multiplex PCR; TCRdb keeps in-frame clones, though not all of them. The sample table sets out some 70,000 clones. The source material was PBMCs. The source of these receptors is a man aged 35 to 55 in good health and CMV-seronegative.

The gene calls are TRBV11-1 and TRBJ1-6; TRBD1 agrees at 9 bases. Germline loops: CDR1 SGHAT, CDR2 FQDESV (reference sequence). The CDR3 extends over 15 amino acids. Trimming cost V 5 bases and J 9 bases; bases outside gene matches: 8. The CDR3 sequence: CASSPQDRGSSPLHF. The CDR3 DNA reads TGTGCCAGCAGCCCCCAGGACAGGGGCTCTTCACCCCTCCACTTT.

The chain employs TRBV6-5 and TRBJ2-1; 12 nucleotides agree with TRBD2. The germline CDR1 and CDR2 sequences are MNHEY and SVGAGI. J was trimmed by 4 bases and V by 4 bases; bases with no gene match: 2. This CDR3 contains 15 residues. Here the CDR3 DNA reads TGTGCCAGCAGTTCGACTAGCGGGGGATACAATGAGCAGTTCTTC. Protein: CASSSTSGGYNEQFF.

This chain connects TRBV4-2 to TRBJ2-2; perhaps TRBD2 as D (5 bases). The CDR3 runs to 18 residues. Trimming stripped 1 base from V and 5 bases from J, with 20 bases between. Germline assignment: CDR1 LGHNA and CDR2 YNFKEQ. The CDR3 protein is CASSQGVSRGEGTGELFF. The CDR3, as DNA: TGTGCCAGCAGCCAAGGAGTCAGCCGGGGAGAAGGGACCGGGGAGCTGTTTTTT.

The V and J genes are TRBV14 and TRBJ2-6; the D gene is possibly TRBD2 (6 bases). From germline, CDR1 is SGHDN and CDR2 FVKESK. Trimming shortened V by 1 base and J by 4 bases, and 8 bases separated the two germline ends. This CDR3 region has 15 residues. The CDR3 here is CASSQVGGGANVLTF. The CDR3 DNA sequence: TGTGCCAGCAGCCAAGTGGGAGGAGGGGCCAACGTCCTGACTTTC.

V and J are TRBV18 and TRBJ2-7, with 7 bases identical to TRBD1. CDR3 length equals 14 residues. Trimming took 2 bases from V and 6 from J; bases not matched to a gene: 7. Germline-derived CDR1 and CDR2 are KGHSH and LQKENI. CDR3 bases: TGTGCCAGCTCACCAAGCGAGGGGGCGGGCGAGCAGTACTTC. Its translation is CASSPSEGAGEQYF.

This chain uses TRBV6-1 with TRBJ2-7, with TRBD2 matching 7 bases. The CDR3 is made up of 15 amino acids. CDR1 MNHNS and CDR2 SASEGT come from the germline V gene. Unmatched junction bases numbered 7, after V lost 2 bases and J lost 3 bases. The CDR3 region is CASSEPGRLLYEQYF. Here the CDR3 DNA reads TGTGCCAGCAGTGAACCCGGGAGGCTCCTCTACGAGCAGTACTTC.

This chain links TRBV2 with TRBJ1-2; D is undetermined. Per the germline V gene, CDR1 is SNHLY and CDR2 is FYNNEI. V was pared by 7 bases and J by 6 bases, with 15 bases between. The CDR3 spans 13 residues. The CDR3 DNA reads TGTGCCAGCACCGGGTCTAGAGCGGATGGCTACACCTTC. Encoded protein: CASTGSRADGYTF.

The rearrangement links TRBV10-3 to TRBJ2-1, with 7 bases matching TRBD1. Trimming removed 4 bases from V and 8 bases from J; junction bases left unmatched: 11. The CDR3 length is 15 residues. Germline V gene lookup returns CDR1 ENHRY and CDR2 SYGVKD. CDR3 amino acids: CAISARDSQQHEQFF. The CDR3 region has the DNA TGTGCCATCAGTGCCCGGGACAGCCAGCAACATGAGCAGTTCTTC.

The rearrangement uses TRBV11-2 and TRBJ2-3, with 8 bases fitting TRBD2. The CDR3 extends over 15 amino acids. Germline assignment: CDR1 SGHAT and CDR2 FQNNGV. V shed 1 base, J shed 1 base, and the junction held 1 base outside the gene matches. The CDR3 here is CASSLARGGTDTQYF. CDR3 bases: TGTGCCAGCAGCTTAGCGCGGGGGGGCACAGATACGCAGTATTTT.

The chain uses TRBV5-1 and TRBJ2-2; D is possibly TRBD2 (5 bases). Germline lookup yields CDR1 SGHRS and CDR2 YFSETQ. With 0 bases removed from V and 6 bases from J, the gap between germline ends came to 6 bases. The CDR3 contains 13 residues. This CDR3 reads CASSLGGAGELFF. The CDR3, as DNA: TGCGCCAGCAGCTTGGGGGGAGCCGGGGAGCTGTTTTTT.

The gene calls are TRBV6-5 and TRBJ1-4; D ambiguous. The CDR3 runs 13 residues. The germline V and J ends were trimmed by 2 bases and 8 bases, with 9 bases remaining between them. The germline V gene has CDR1 MNHEY and CDR2 SVGAGI. The CDR3 here is CASSYQRSEKLFF. The CDR3 DNA sequence: TGTGCCAGCAGTTACCAGCGGTCCGAAAAACTGTTTTTT.

V usage is TRBV5-1 and J usage is TRBJ1-4, with 7 bases matching TRBD1. The CDR3 covers 15 residues. J gave up 7 bases and V 0 bases, and 6 bases lay outside the gene matches. CDR1 SGHRS and CDR2 YFSETQ come from the germline V gene. CDR3 region: CASSLGRGNAEKLFF. DNA for the CDR3: TGCGCCAGCAGCTTGGGCAGGGGGAACGCTGAAAAACTGTTTTTT. Looking up the rest from reference TRBV5-1 and TRBJ1-4 gives the full variable domain: KAGVTQTPRYLIKTRGQQVTLSCSPISGHRSVSWYQQTPGQGLQFLFEYFSETQRNKGNFPGRFSGRQFSNSRSEMNVSTLELGDSALYLCASSLGRGNAEKLFFGSGTQLSVL.

The chain joins TRBV28 to TRBJ2-1; D is possibly TRBD2 (7 bases). CDR1 is MDHEN and CDR2 is SYDVKM in the germline V gene. The germline V and J ends were trimmed by 4 bases and 9 bases, with 22 bases remaining between them. The CDR3 spans 16 residues. CDR3 in DNA: TGTGCCAGCAGTTCCCCTAGCTTGGGGGGGGGCGGTGAGCAGTTCTTC. It encodes CASSSPSLGGGGEQFF.

This chain joins TRBV6-6 and TRBJ2-3; maybe TRBD1 (6 bases). The CDR3 covers 15 residues. Trimming took off 6 bases at V and 0 bases at J, with 13 bases between the two ends. From germline, CDR1 is MNHNY and CDR2 SVGAGI (reference sequence). CDR3 DNA: TGTGCCAGCAGCCCGGGACACGGTAGCACAGATACGCAGTATTTT. Residues: CASSPGHGSTDTQYF.

This chain connects TRBV6-1 to TRBJ1-6; weak D call: TRBD1 (5 bases). CDR1 is MNHNS, CDR2 SASEGT, per germline. The CDR3 runs 17 residues. V was cut by 1 base and J by 4 bases, with 14 bases left in between. The CDR3 loop is CASSEGVGGFYNSPLHF. The DNA for the CDR3 is TGTGCCAGCAGTGAAGGTGTGGGGGGGTTTTATAATTCACCCCTCCACTTT.

The J gene is TRBJ2-1, the V gene TRBV5-1; 8 bases map to TRBD1. The CDR3 runs to 16 residues. V trimming: 3 bases; J trimming: 5 bases; junction bases outside the gene matches: 10. CDR1 and CDR2 (germline): SGHRS, YFSETQ. CDR3 sequence: CASSWTGTGPNNEQFF. CDR3 nucleotides: TGCGCCAGCAGCTGGACGGGGACAGGCCCAAACAATGAGCAGTTCTTC.

J is TRBJ2-3 and V is TRBV7-3, with 7 bases lining up with TRBD2. The V gene's germline CDR1 is SGHTA and CDR2 FQGTGA. With 1 base clipped from V and 0 bases from J, the junction kept 1 base outside the gene matches. The CDR3 extends over 15 amino acids. CDR3 DNA sequence: TGTGCCAGCAGCTTAAGGCGGGGGAGCACAGATACGCAGTATTTT. It is translated as CASSLRRGSTDTQYF.

The chain employs TRBV4-1 and TRBJ2-5; weak D call: TRBD2 (6 bases). This CDR3 has 14 residues. Trimming took 3 bases from V and 5 from J, leaving 13 bases between them. From germline, CDR1 is MGHRA and CDR2 YSYEKL. As DNA, the CDR3 is TGCGCCAGCAGCCAGGGGCCAGGAGGGGAGACCCAGTACTTC. Protein sequence: CASSQGPGGETQYF.

The chain employs TRBV30 and TRBJ2-3; 8 bases map to TRBD2. J was trimmed by 5 bases and V by 0 bases; bases with no gene match: 10. This CDR3 region has 16 residues. Germline CDR1 is GTSNPN and CDR2 is SVGIG (reference sequence). The CDR3 protein is CAWSVRGGSLGDTQYF. DNA of the CDR3: TGTGCCTGGAGTGTACGGGGGGGGTCCTTGGGAGATACGCAGTATTTT.

The chain combines TRBV18 with TRBJ1-4, with 9 bases fitting TRBD1. The CDR3 is 15 amino acids. In germline, CDR1 is KGHSH, CDR2 LQKENI. After removal of 3 bases from V and 10 bases from J, the junction contained 9 bases not matched to a gene. The CDR3 nucleotides read TGTGCCAGCTCACCCACAGGGGGCGCATCCCGAAAACTGTTTTTT. It encodes CASSPTGGASRKLFF.

The rearrangement joins TRBV4-1 to TRBJ2-2; maybe TRBD1 (6 bases). Trimming took off 3 bases at V and 3 bases at J, with 14 bases between the two ends. This CDR3 contains 16 residues. Germline values: CDR1 MGHRA, CDR2 YSYEKL. The chain's CDR3 is CASSHEAAGDTGELFF. Written as DNA, the CDR3 is TGCGCCAGCAGCCACGAGGCGGCAGGGGACACCGGGGAGCTGTTTTTT.

This chain links TRBV19 with TRBJ2-1; TRBD2 is a possible D gene (5 bases). The CDR3 totals 16 residues. Trimming took 3 bases from V and 4 from J, leaving 16 bases between them. Germline values: CDR1 LNHDA, CDR2 SQIVND (reference sequence). CDR3 DNA: TGTGCCAGTAGTATGAATGGCGCGGAGGAATACAATGAGCAGTTCTTC. Encoded protein: CASSMNGAEEYNEQFF.

The J gene is TRBJ1-2, the V gene TRBV6-1; D ambiguous. CDR3 size: 13 residues. Between the trimmed V and J ends, which lost 3 bases and 8 bases, there was a span of 13 bases. Germline V gene lookup returns CDR1 MNHNS and CDR2 SASEGT. The CDR3 here is CASSDSPARGYTF. The CDR3 nucleotides are TGTGCCAGCAGTGATTCACCCGCGAGGGGCTACACCTTC.

The chain has TRBV29-1 and TRBJ2-3; 9 bases are shared with TRBD2. There are 16 residues in the CDR3. J was trimmed by 6 bases and V by 3 bases; bases with no gene match: 13. Germline V gives CDR1 SQVTM, CDR2 ANQGSEA. The CDR3 loop reads CSVEMRGGHSFDTQYF. The CDR3 DNA sequence: TGCAGCGTTGAGATGCGGGGGGGCCACAGTTTCGATACGCAGTATTTT.

The chain couples TRBV12-2 to TRBJ2-2; TRBD2, the table's D call, was not compared with the DNA. TRBV12-2 is reported as a pseudogene. This CDR3 region has 15 residues. CDR3 bases: TGTGCAAGTCGCTCAACTAGCGGGGGCTCCGGGGAGCTGTTTTTT. This encodes CASRSTSGGSGELFF.